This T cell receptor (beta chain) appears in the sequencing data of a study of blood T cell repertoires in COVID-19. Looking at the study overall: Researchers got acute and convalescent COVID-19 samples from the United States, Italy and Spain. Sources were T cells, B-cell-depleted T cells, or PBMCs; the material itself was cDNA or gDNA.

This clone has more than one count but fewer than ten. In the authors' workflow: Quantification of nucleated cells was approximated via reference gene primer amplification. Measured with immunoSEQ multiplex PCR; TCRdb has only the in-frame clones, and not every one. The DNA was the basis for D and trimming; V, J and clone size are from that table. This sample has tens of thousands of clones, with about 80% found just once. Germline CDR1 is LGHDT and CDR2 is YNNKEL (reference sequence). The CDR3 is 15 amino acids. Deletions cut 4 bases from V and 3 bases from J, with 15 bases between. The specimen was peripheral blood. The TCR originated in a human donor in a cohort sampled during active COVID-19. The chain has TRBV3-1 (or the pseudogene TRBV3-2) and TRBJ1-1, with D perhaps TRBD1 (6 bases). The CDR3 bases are TGTGCCAGCAGCCCATTAGGCAGGGGAGACACTGAAGCTTTCTTT. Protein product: CASSPLGRGDTEAFF.